This record covers a single T cell receptor beta chain. The data are from a study of identical twins. Germline V lookup: CDR1 DFQATT, CDR2 SNEGSKA (reference sequence). J was trimmed by 6 bases and V by 5 bases; bases with no gene match: 10. The CDR3 length is 14 residues. Each CDR3 protein is one row after TCRdb ran MiXCR on the 5' RACE reads. The sample lists hundreds of thousands of distinct CDR3 sequences, less than 25% seen once, with roughly 4.3% in the top ten. These records were also assigned to another study, of T cells expressing NK-cell markers.

The chain joins TRBV20-1 to TRBJ2-1; 7 positions match TRBD2. The receptor was derived from a woman younger than 35 in good health. Sequencing used PBMCs. The CDR3 DNA follows: TGCAGTGCTGGGGGTCACGAGCGGGGCAATGAGCAGTTCTTC. It is translated as CSAGGHERGNEQFF.